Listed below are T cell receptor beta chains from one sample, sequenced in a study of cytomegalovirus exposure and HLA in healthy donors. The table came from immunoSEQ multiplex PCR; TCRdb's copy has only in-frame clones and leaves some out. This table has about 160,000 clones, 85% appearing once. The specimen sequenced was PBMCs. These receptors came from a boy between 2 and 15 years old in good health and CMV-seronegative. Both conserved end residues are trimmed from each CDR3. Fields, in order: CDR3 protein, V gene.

cdr3_aa: ASTKTGSTDTQY
v_call: TRBV6-5

cdr3_aa: ASSSTGTGGSPLLGTEAF
v_call: TRBV7-4

cdr3_aa: ASSLQGRQPQH
v_call: TRBV27

cdr3_aa: ASSLVRGGDTQY
v_call: TRBV7-2

cdr3_aa: ASSVGQGHEQY
v_call: TRBV9

cdr3_aa: ASRKKGGPGANVLT
v_call: TRBV28

cdr3_aa: ASIRGFEQF
v_call: TRBV2

cdr3_aa: ASSIGLTRDNEQF
v_call: TRBV7-2

cdr3_aa: ASNYGGMNTEAF
v_call: TRBV2

cdr3_aa: ASSYSSLLDYGYT
v_call: TRBV6-5

cdr3_aa: ASSLAGGGRGHGYT
v_call: TRBV7-9

cdr3_aa: ASKDNGGADTQY
v_call: TRBV19

cdr3_aa: SSNRGSEAF
v_call: TRBV7-9

cdr3_aa: ASSLEGTGPSPLH
v_call: TRBV5-1

cdr3_aa: ASRSGLGKGGYT
v_call: TRBV5-4

cdr3_aa: ASSQDSAGGGDTQY
v_call: TRBV4-1

cdr3_aa: ASSPGTGLGKLF
v_call: TRBV27

cdr3_aa: ASSEVNTEAF
v_call: TRBV28

cdr3_aa: ASSLGLAVYNEQF
v_call: TRBV28

cdr3_aa: ASSKPGLAGGNTGGLF
v_call: TRBV7-6

cdr3_aa: ASSESRTGVNNEQF
v_call: TRBV5-1

cdr3_aa: ASSESWGGATPLEQF
v_call: TRBV2

cdr3_aa: ASSWRGQGGGYT
v_call: TRBV5-1

cdr3_aa: ASSLGLIGTRAKNIQY
v_call: TRBV7-9

cdr3_aa: ASSPRQFRQFVPNQPQH
v_call: TRBV18

cdr3_aa: ASIGQSGNTIY
v_call: TRBV6-5

cdr3_aa: ASSQLGRERWIDTQY
v_call: TRBV4-1

cdr3_aa: ASMRQGIAGELF
v_call: TRBV2

cdr3_aa: ASSTYGEQF
v_call: TRBV19

cdr3_aa: ASSVVGGPTDTQY
v_call: TRBV9

cdr3_aa: ASSIASARVYEQY
v_call: TRBV19

cdr3_aa: ASSYSGSGANVLT
v_call: TRBV6-5

cdr3_aa: ASSLGLIEQF
v_call: TRBV5-1

cdr3_aa: ASSPGQGPRSTDTQY
v_call: TRBV7-9

cdr3_aa: ASSPTQARGTQY
v_call: TRBV18

cdr3_aa: ASSLGGIREQY
v_call: TRBV19

cdr3_aa: ASSPLSGTSSDTQY
v_call: TRBV4-1

cdr3_aa: ASSGQGLAKNIQY
v_call: TRBV6-1

cdr3_aa: ASSYDRGASPLH
v_call: TRBV6-5

cdr3_aa: ASSQEGQGEDEQF
v_call: TRBV4-2

cdr3_aa: ASSLGSRGTSYEQY
v_call: TRBV11-2

cdr3_aa: ASSYARLIVDEQF
v_call: TRBV6-5

cdr3_aa: ASSVAGTRSYEQY
v_call: TRBV5-1

cdr3_aa: ASSVTVGTGYGYT
v_call: TRBV9

cdr3_aa: ASSLITMGTDTQY
v_call: TRBV28

cdr3_aa: ASSSPSGRREETQY
v_call: TRBV28